The T cell receptor (beta chain) under discussion was sequenced for a study of blood T cell repertoires in COVID-19. For the study at large: Collection of acute and convalescent COVID-19 samples took place in the United States, Italy and Spain. From T cells, B-cell-depleted T cells, or PBMCs came the material, which was cDNA or gDNA.

Original methodology: Estimation of nucleated cell counts was performed using reference gene primer amplification. Sequencing used immunoSEQ multiplex PCR; TCRdb keeps in-frame clones, though not all of them. The V and J calls and the clone size are those of that table, but D and trimming were determined from the DNA. The sample gives fewer than 250,000 clones, about nine tenths of which show up once; under 2% is in the top ten. The germline V gene encodes CDR1 DFQATT and CDR2 SNEGSKA (reference sequence). Trimming shortened V by 3 bases and J by 4 bases, and 6 bases separated the two germline ends. This CDR3 spans 11 amino acids.

Sequencing used peripheral blood. This clonotype originated in a man aged 65 to 79 with acute or convalescent COVID-19. The V and J genes are TRBV20-1 and TRBJ1-2; D not certain. The CDR3 nucleotides are TGCAGTGCTAGGGTCGGCTATGGCTACACCTTC. The encoded protein is CSARVGYGYTF.